These 19 T cell receptor beta chains originate from one sample sequenced in a study of blood T cell repertoires in COVID-19. Data came from immunoSEQ multiplex PCR; TCRdb stores just in-frame clones and leaves some out. The sample contains under 200,000 clones, about nine tenths of which appear only once. Sequenced: peripheral blood. These receptors were collected from a man in his sixties or seventies with acute or convalescent COVID-19.

The chain is built from TRBV20-1 and TRBJ2-1; D possibly corresponds to TRBD2 (7 bases). V was trimmed by 3 bases and J by 7 bases, leaving 19 bases between them. The CDR3 totals 15 residues. The germline gives CDR1 DFQATT, CDR2 SNEGSKA (reference sequence). The CDR3 coding sequence is TGCAGTGCTAGTGGGCGTCGGGGGGCGAGGAATGAGCAGTTCTTC. As protein: CSASGRRGARNEQFF.

The chain carries TRBV24-1 and TRBJ2-2; possibly TRBD1 for D (6 bases). The CDR3 runs 17 residues. The germline V and J ends were trimmed by 0 bases and 3 bases, with 13 bases remaining between them. The germline V gene has CDR1 KGHDR and CDR2 SFDVKD. As DNA, the CDR3 is TGTGCCACCAGTGATTTGAAACAGGGATGGGACACCGGGGAGCTGTTTTTT. This codes for CATSDLKQGWDTGELFF.

This chain joins TRBV28 and TRBJ1-4; D is possibly TRBD1 (6 bases). The V end lost 8 bases, the J end lost 10 bases, and 29 bases lay between the germline ends. CDR3 size: 17 residues. Germline CDR1 MDHEN, CDR2 SYDVKM. The CDR3 loop is CASGPRPLQGPVIKLFF. CDR3 nucleotide sequence: TGTGCCAGCGGACCCAGACCCCTACAGGGCCCAGTGATAAAACTGTTTTTT.

The V gene is TRBV7-9, the J gene TRBJ2-5; a weak D match, TRBD1 (6 bases). Trimming removed 5 bases from V and 2 bases from J, with 18 bases in between. Germline values: CDR1 SEHNR, CDR2 FQNEAQ (reference sequence). The CDR3 has 16 amino acids. The CDR3 DNA reads TGTGCCAGCAGCACCAGGACAGTCTCCGTTCAAGAGACCCAGTACTTC. It yields the protein CASSTRTVSVQETQYF.

The chain has TRBV5-4 and TRBJ1-3; TRBD1 aligns across 9 bases. The CDR3 covers 17 residues. From germline, CDR1 is SGHNT and CDR2 YYREEE (reference sequence). After removal of 4 bases from V and 1 base from J, the junction contained 9 bases not matched to a gene. Here the CDR3 DNA reads TGTGCCAGCAGCCACGGTAGAGACAGGGGGTCTGGAAACACCATATATTTT. Protein: CASSHGRDRGSGNTIYF.

This clone appeared a single time. This chain joins TRBV11-2 and TRBJ2-3; D remains unclear. The CDR3 is 13 residues long. CDR1 and CDR2 (germline): SGHAT, FQNNGV. Trimming stripped 3 bases from V and 5 bases from J, with 9 bases between. The CDR3 spells CASSLNGLDTQYF. The CDR3 nucleotides read TGTGCCAGCAGCTTGAACGGGTTAGATACGCAGTATTTT.

The CDR3 DNA reads TGTGCCAGCAGTTTGGGGGCCCCCAATGAGCAGTTCTTC. Protein product: CASSLGAPNEQFF. The chain is built from TRBV12-3 or TRBV12-4 and TRBJ2-1; maybe TRBD1 (6 bases). V was pared by 3 bases and J by 6 bases, with 9 bases between. This CDR3 spans 13 amino acids.

This clone was observed once. J is TRBJ1-4 and V is TRBV4-2; 8 nucleotides line up with TRBD1. Germline V gives CDR1 LGHNA, CDR2 YNFKEQ. J gave up 7 bases and V 4 bases, and 14 bases lay outside the gene matches. There are 17 residues in the CDR3. CDR3 amino acids: CASSPLGTGVWGEKLFF. For the CDR3, the DNA is TGTGCCAGCAGCCCGCTGGGGACAGGTGTTTGGGGTGAAAAACTGTTTTTT.

This chain joins TRBV25-1 and TRBJ2-3, with TRBD1 as a possible D gene (6 bases). Germline CDR1 and CDR2: MGHDK and SYGVNS. Trimming removed 1 base at V and 7 bases at J, with 12 bases between. The CDR3 is 14 residues long. CDR3 residues: CASSESRGPNTQYF. CDR3 coding DNA: TGTGCCAGCAGTGAATCCAGGGGTCCAAATACGCAGTATTTT.

This chain joins TRBV7-9 and TRBJ1-2; no clear D. V was trimmed by 3 bases and J by 8 bases, leaving 19 bases between them. Germline loops: CDR1 SEHNR, CDR2 FQNEAQ (reference sequence). The CDR3 runs to 15 residues. The CDR3 nucleotides read TGTGCCAGCAGCTTCCTTTCAGGCGGGGTAGGAGGCTACACCTTC. Protein: CASSFLSGGVGGYTF.

This clone was recorded once. The chain has TRBV14 and TRBJ2-7; D ambiguous. V lost 2 bases, J lost 2 bases, and 10 bases lay in between. The CDR3 is 14 residues long. Germline V lookup: CDR1 SGHDN, CDR2 FVKESK. The CDR3 loop is CASSQLLPPYEQYF. The CDR3 nucleotides are TGTGCCAGCAGCCAACTACTACCTCCCTACGAGCAGTACTTC.

Only one count was recorded for this clone. This chain connects TRBV25-1 to TRBJ1-1, with D uncertain. This CDR3 has 15 residues. V lost 3 bases to trimming and J lost 2 bases, with 13 bases between them. Germline V gene lookup returns CDR1 MGHDK and CDR2 SYGVNS. CDR3 amino acids: CASSDPGRGNTEAFF. The CDR3 DNA sequence: TGTGCCAGCAGTGACCCGGGAAGAGGAAACACTGAAGCTTTCTTT.

The chain uses TRBV2 and TRBJ2-1; D is uncertain. Trimming cost V 6 bases and J 9 bases, with 18 bases left between them. Germline CDR1 is SNHLY and CDR2 is FYNNEI. CDR3 length equals 14 residues. CDR3: CASSDYVEIGEQFF. Here the CDR3 DNA reads TGTGCCAGCAGCGATTACGTGGAGATCGGTGAGCAGTTCTTC.

This clone was seen a few times. A read error may produce the germline difference seen at one junction end. The chain uses TRBV15 and TRBJ1-2, with TRBD1 matching 8 bases. CDR1 is LNHNV, CDR2 YYDKDF, per germline (reference sequence). The CDR3 totals 13 residues. The CDR3 DNA reads TGTGCCACCAGCAGATCCCCAGGGGACAGGAGGCTCTTC. Translated: CATSRSPGDRRLF.

As concerns this clone: The junction shows a germline mismatch at one end, possibly a read error. The CDR3 loop is CASREGTGGTEAFF. The CDR3 nucleotides are TGTGCCAGCAGGGAAGGGACAGGGGGGACTGAAGCTTTCTTT. The J gene is TRBJ1-1, the V gene TRBV6-1; 11 nucleotides line up with TRBD1. Germline V CDR1 and CDR2: MNHNS, SASEGT. This CDR3 spans 14 amino acids.

Only one count was recorded for this clone. J is TRBJ1-1 and V is TRBV7-2, with TRBD1 matching 7 bases. Germline assignment: CDR1 SGHTA and CDR2 FQGNSA. The V segment lost 4 bases and the J segment 5 bases; nucleotides outside the gene matches: 10. This CDR3 comprises 15 residues. The CDR3 protein is CASSSTTGARTEAFF. As DNA, the CDR3 is TGTGCCAGCAGCTCCACCACAGGGGCAAGGACTGAAGCTTTCTTT.

The CDR3 loop reads CASSDEGAKYEQYF. CDR3 coding DNA: TGTGCCAGCAGTGATGAGGGGGCCAAGTACGAGCAGTACTTC. This chain joins TRBV2 and TRBJ2-7; 7 nucleotides line up with TRBD1. J gave up 4 bases and V 3 bases, and 6 bases lay outside the gene matches. The CDR3 length is 14 residues. Looked up from germline, CDR1 is SNHLY and CDR2 is FYNNEI. The variable domain in full, completed from reference TRBV2 and TRBJ2-7, reads EPEVTQTPSHQVTQMGQEVILRCVPISNHLYFYWYRQILGQKVEFLVSFYNNEISEKSEIFDDQFSVERPDGSNFTLKIRSTKLEDSAMYFCASSDEGAKYEQYFGPGTRLTVT.

This sequence joins TRBV19 and TRBJ1-4; D might be TRBD1 (5 bases). CDR3 length equals 14 residues. Trimming took off 3 bases at V and 2 bases at J, with 7 bases between the two ends. Per germline, CDR1 LNHDA and CDR2 SQIVND (reference sequence). CDR3 residues: CASSIRGTNEKLFF. The CDR3, as DNA: TGTGCCAGTAGTATTCGGGGGACTAATGAAAAACTGTTTTTT.

The chain recombines TRBV11-1 with TRBJ2-1; D call uncertain. Trimming removed 2 bases at V and 0 bases at J, with 8 bases between. The CDR3 is made up of 15 amino acids. The germline V gene has CDR1 SGHAT and CDR2 FQDESV (reference sequence). Written as DNA, the CDR3 is TGTGCCAGCAGCTTAATGCCGAGCTCCTACAATGAGCAGTTCTTC. Encoded protein: CASSLMPSSYNEQFF.